The present TCR beta chain was sequenced within a study of blood T cells in healthy people across ages. Study-wide results and limits: Observed TCR beta diversity showed a strong correlation with the percentage of naive T cells as measured by flow cytometry.

Then a second PCR, running roughly 6 to 12 cycles, was carried out with a sample-barcoded 5' primer and a J-beta primer mix. TCRdb re-called the 5' RACE reads with MiXCR, one entry per CDR3 protein. The sample has some 790,000 distinct CDR3 sequences; around 26% are singletons. As to this clonotype: Its antigen is undetermined.

Per germline, CDR1 LGHDT and CDR2 YNNKEL (reference sequence). This CDR3 has 14 amino acids. V was pared by 6 bases and J by 7 bases, with 6 bases of the junction left unmatched. The clonotype comes from a woman aged 80 or over in good health. This rearrangement joins TRBV3-1 to TRBJ2-2; 9 bases are a match to TRBD1. The sequenced sample was blood. The CDR3 DNA reads as TGTGCCAGCAGACCGGGACAGGGTGACGGGGAGCTGTTTTTT. Translating it yields CASRPGQGDGELFF.